This T cell receptor (beta chain) comes out of a study of T cell responses to AZD1222 COVID-19 vaccine. Only one count was recorded for this clone. Its antigen remains unknown. Study-wide results and caveats: Only a handful of AZD1222 recipients tested seropositive at baseline. There were mostly white British donors and more females than males, and clonal diversity was possibly underestimated.

With 2 bases clipped from V and 4 bases from J, the junction kept 3 bases outside the gene matches. The CDR3 loop spans 16 amino acids. Germline CDR1 reads MNHEY; CDR2 reads SVGAGI. Clones were sequenced by immunoSEQ multiplex PCR, and TCRdb holds only the in-frame ones, with some missing. The table includes 160,000 or so clones, about 89% detected once. This receptor was identified in an adult in good health. This chain links TRBV6-5 with TRBJ2-3, with 13 bases aligning to TRBD2. This specimen consisted of peripheral blood, obtained on day 0 of AZD1222 vaccination. CDR3 nucleotides: TGTGCCAGCAGTTACCGGACTAGCGGGAGACCAGATACGCAGTATTTT. This gives the protein CASSYRTSGRPDTQYF.